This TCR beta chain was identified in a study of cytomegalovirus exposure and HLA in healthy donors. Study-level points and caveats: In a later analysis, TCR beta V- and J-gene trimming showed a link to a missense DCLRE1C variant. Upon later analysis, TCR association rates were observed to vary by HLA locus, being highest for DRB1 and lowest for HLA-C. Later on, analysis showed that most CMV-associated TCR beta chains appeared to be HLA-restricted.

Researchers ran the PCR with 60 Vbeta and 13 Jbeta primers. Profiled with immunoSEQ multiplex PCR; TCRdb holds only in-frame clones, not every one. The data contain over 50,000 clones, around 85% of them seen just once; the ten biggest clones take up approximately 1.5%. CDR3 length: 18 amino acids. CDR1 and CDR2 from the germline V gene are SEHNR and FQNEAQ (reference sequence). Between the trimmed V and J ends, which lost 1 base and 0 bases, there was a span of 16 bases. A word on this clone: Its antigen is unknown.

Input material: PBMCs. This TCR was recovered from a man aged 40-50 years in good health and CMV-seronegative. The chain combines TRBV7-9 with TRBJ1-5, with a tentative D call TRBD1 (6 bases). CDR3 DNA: TGTGCCAGCAGCTTAGAAGGCAGGGGAACCTATAGCAATCAGCCCCAGCATTTT. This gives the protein CASSLEGRGTYSNQPQHF.